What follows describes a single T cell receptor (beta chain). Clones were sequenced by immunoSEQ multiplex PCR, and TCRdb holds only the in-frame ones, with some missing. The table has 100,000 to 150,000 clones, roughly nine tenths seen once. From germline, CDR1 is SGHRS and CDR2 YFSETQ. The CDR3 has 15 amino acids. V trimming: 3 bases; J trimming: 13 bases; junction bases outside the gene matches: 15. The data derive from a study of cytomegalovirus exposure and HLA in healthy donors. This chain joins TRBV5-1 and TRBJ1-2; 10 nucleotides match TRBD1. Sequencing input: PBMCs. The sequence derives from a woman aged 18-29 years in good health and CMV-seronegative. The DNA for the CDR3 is TGCGCCAGCAGCTCGGAACCGGGACAGGGGACTATGGGCACCTTC. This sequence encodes CASSSEPGQGTMGTF.